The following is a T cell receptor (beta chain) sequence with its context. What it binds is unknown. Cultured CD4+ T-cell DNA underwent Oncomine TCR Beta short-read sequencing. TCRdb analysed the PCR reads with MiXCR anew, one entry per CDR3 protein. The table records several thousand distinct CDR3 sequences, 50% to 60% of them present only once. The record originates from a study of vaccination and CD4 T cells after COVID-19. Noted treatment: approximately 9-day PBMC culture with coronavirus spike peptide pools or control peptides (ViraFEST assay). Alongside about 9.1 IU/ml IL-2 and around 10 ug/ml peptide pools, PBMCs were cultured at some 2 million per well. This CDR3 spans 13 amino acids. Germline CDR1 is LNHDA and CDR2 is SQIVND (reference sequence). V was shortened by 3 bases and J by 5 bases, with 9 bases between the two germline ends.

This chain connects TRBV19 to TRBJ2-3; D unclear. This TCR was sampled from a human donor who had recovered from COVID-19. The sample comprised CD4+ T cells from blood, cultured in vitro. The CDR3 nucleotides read TGTGCCAGTAGTATCACTTACGGAGATACGCAGTATTTT. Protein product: CASSITYGDTQYF.